These 22 T cell receptor beta chains were sequenced from one sample in a study of a mutant IDH1 vaccine in newly diagnosed glioma. The sample's time point: baseline, week 1 (first vaccination visit). Treatment meaning: pre-vaccination baseline after standard-of-care therapy. Sequenced by immunoSEQ multiplex PCR; TCRdb stores in-frame clones only, minus some. The sample lists roughly 46,000 clones; approximately 90% were seen once. The input for sequencing was PBMCs, taken from a glioma patient treated with radiotherapy, temozolomide or both. These receptors were obtained from a man aged 40-55 years with glioma.

This clone has just a few counts. The V call is TRBV2, the J call TRBJ1-4; TRBD1 matches at 12 bases. This CDR3 has 15 residues. Looked up from germline, CDR1 is SNHLY and CDR2 is FYNNEI. Trimming took 6 bases from V and 5 from J; bases not matched to a gene: 4. DNA for the CDR3: TGTGCCAGCAGCCGGGACAGGGGGCGGAATGAAAAACTGTTTTTT. It encodes CASSRDRGRNEKLFF.

The V gene is TRBV27, the J gene TRBJ2-7; no reliable D call. With 6 bases removed from V and 2 bases from J, the gap between germline ends came to 17 bases. Germline V CDR1 and CDR2: MNHEY, SMNVEV (reference sequence). This CDR3 has 15 residues. The CDR3 here is CASRIQAFGPYEQYF. The DNA for the CDR3 is TGTGCCAGCAGAATTCAGGCTTTCGGCCCCTACGAGCAGTACTTC.

This chain links TRBV6-1 with TRBJ1-4; D not resolved. From germline, CDR1 is MNHNS and CDR2 SASEGT. V was clipped by 4 bases and J by 3 bases, with 9 bases between them. This CDR3 has 14 residues. The CDR3 reads CASSAGNPNEKLFF. The CDR3 region has the DNA TGTGCCAGCAGTGCCGGTAACCCTAATGAAAAACTGTTTTTT.

This clone has just a few counts. The J gene is TRBJ1-5, the V gene TRBV6-5; no clear D. CDR3 length: 13 amino acids. V shed 2 bases and J shed 5 bases, with 7 bases lying between them. Germline V gene sequence: CDR1 MNHEY, CDR2 SVGAGI. CDR3 nucleotide sequence: TGTGCCAGCAGTTACGCAAGTTATCAGCCCCAGCATTTT. It encodes CASSYASYQPQHF.

The chain combines TRBV15 with TRBJ2-7; D might be TRBD1 (7 bases). The CDR3 spans 15 residues. V dropped 0 bases and J dropped 6 bases, with 15 bases sitting between them. Germline V lookup: CDR1 LNHNV, CDR2 YYDKDF (reference sequence). The CDR3 is CATSRDPSGGIEQYF. As DNA, the CDR3 is TGTGCCACCAGCAGAGATCCCTCAGGGGGGATCGAGCAGTACTTC.

This chain connects TRBV6-5 to TRBJ2-1; D is ambiguous. The CDR3 loop spans 11 amino acids. CDR1 is MNHEY and CDR2 is SVGAGI in the germline V gene. V was shortened by 5 bases and J by 4 bases, with 3 bases between the two germline ends. CDR3 DNA sequence: TGTGCCAGCAGTCAATACAATGAGCAGTTCTTC. It yields the protein CASSQYNEQFF.

The chain employs TRBV27 and TRBJ2-7, with D unresolved. The CDR3 extends over 14 amino acids. With 8 bases removed from V and 1 base from J, the gap between germline ends came to 15 bases. Per germline, CDR1 MNHEY and CDR2 SMNVEV (reference sequence). The CDR3 nucleotides are TGTGCCAGCGGCACCGGGCGGAATTCCTACGAGCAGTACTTC. This sequence encodes CASGTGRNSYEQYF.

With respect to this clone: Its ends do not fully match the called genes, so a read error is possible. The chain combines TRBV5-6 with TRBJ2-3; 9 bases align to TRBD1. This CDR3 is built from 15 residues. Germline V gene data show CDR1 as SGHDT and CDR2 as YYEEEE. The CDR3 is CASGFTGGATDTQYF. As DNA, the CDR3 is TGTGCCAGCGGCTTTACAGGGGGCGCGACAGATACGCAGTATTTT. Together with reference TRBV5-6 and TRBJ2-3, the CDR3 gives the full variable domain: DAGVTQSPTHLIKTRGQQVTLRCSPKSGHDTVSWYQQALGQGPQFIFQYYEEEERQRGNFPDRFSGHQFPNYSSELNVNALLLGDSALYLCASGFTGGATDTQYFGPGTRLTVL.

This chain joins TRBV2 and TRBJ2-5; 10 bases match TRBD2. After removal of 10 bases from V and 5 bases from J, the junction contained 10 bases not matched to a gene. The germline V gene has CDR1 SNHLY and CDR2 FYNNEI. The CDR3 length is 14 residues. The CDR3 nucleotides are TGTGCCACACAATTAGCGGGAGGAGGGGAGACCCAGTACTTC. Translation: CATQLAGGGETQYF.

The J gene is TRBJ1-3, the V gene TRBV5-6, with TRBD1 as a possible D gene (6 bases). Trimming removed 4 bases from V and 4 bases from J, with 6 bases in between. The CDR3 runs 12 residues. Germline V lookup: CDR1 SGHDT, CDR2 YYEEEE. CDR3 amino acids: CASSGTGNTIYF. The CDR3 DNA reads as TGTGCCAGCAGCGGGACAGGAAACACCATATATTTT.

V and J are TRBV7-6 and TRBJ2-1; no clear D gene. The CDR3 covers 13 residues. Trimming pared 5 bases from V and 7 bases from J, leaving 12 bases between. Germline V gene data show CDR1 as SGHVS and CDR2 as FNYEAQ. CDR3 residues: CASSPILGNEQFF. CDR3 nucleotide sequence: TGTGCCAGCAGCCCGATACTTGGGAATGAGCAGTTCTTC.

This clone has just one count. The chain carries TRBV18 and TRBJ1-1; D gene ambiguous. The CDR3 extends over 14 amino acids. V was pared by 4 bases and J by 1 base, with 10 bases between. Germline CDR1 reads KGHSH; CDR2 reads LQKENI. CDR3 residues: CASSRAFGNTEAFF. In nucleotides, the CDR3 is TGTGCCAGCTCACGGGCATTCGGGAACACTGAAGCTTTCTTT.

This chain connects TRBV10-3 to TRBJ2-7; TRBD2 matches at 9 bases. The CDR3 is 13 amino acids. V trimming: 11 bases; J trimming: 1 base; junction bases outside the gene matches: 6. CDR1 ENHRY and CDR2 SYGVKD come from the germline V gene. CDR3 protein: CASLAGESYEQYF. CDR3 DNA: TGTGCCTCGTTAGCGGGAGAATCCTACGAGCAGTACTTC.

The rearrangement uses TRBV5-1 and TRBJ2-3; 10 bases line up with TRBD2. Trimming removed 0 bases from V and 0 bases from J; junction bases left unmatched: 7. Germline assignment: CDR1 SGHRS and CDR2 YFSETQ. This CDR3 comprises 18 residues. The CDR3 region is CASSLVPSGSTSTDTQYF. The CDR3 coding sequence is TGCGCCAGCAGCTTGGTTCCTAGCGGGAGTACGAGCACAGATACGCAGTATTTT.

The chain couples TRBV9 to TRBJ1-3; D is unresolved. Trimming removed 3 bases at V and 4 bases at J, with 11 bases between. CDR3 length: 14 amino acids. In germline, CDR1 is SGDLS, CDR2 YYNGEE. CDR3 in DNA: TGTGCCAGCAGCGCACAAGTGACGGGAAACACCATATATTTT. Translation: CASSAQVTGNTIYF.

The chain has TRBV29-1 and TRBJ2-2, with D perhaps TRBD1 (7 bases). Between the trimmed V and J ends, which lost 4 bases and 7 bases, there was a span of 13 bases. Germline V gene lookup returns CDR1 SQVTM and CDR2 ANQGSEA. The CDR3 consists of 13 residues. The CDR3 coding sequence is TGCAGCGTTGCTAGTCAGGGGGGCGGGGAGCTGTTTTTT. It is translated as CSVASQGGGELFF.

The CDR3 DNA follows: TGTGCCAGCAGTGCTAGCGGGGGGGGAGTGGAGACCCAGTACTTC. This sequence encodes CASSASGGGVETQYF. This chain uses TRBV6-1 with TRBJ2-5, with 12 nucleotides matching TRBD2. The length of the CDR3 is 15 residues. V shed 4 bases and J 5 bases; nucleotides not matched to a gene: 5. The germline gives CDR1 MNHNS, CDR2 SASEGT.

The chain links TRBV5-1 to TRBJ2-3; perhaps TRBD2 as D (5 bases). V lost 4 bases to trimming and J lost 5 bases, with 17 bases between them. The CDR3 runs 15 residues. Germline V CDR1 and CDR2: SGHRS, YFSETQ. The CDR3 bases are TGCGCCAGCAGCCCCAGAAGGGAGTTGCTAGATACGCAGTATTTT. Translated, it gives CASSPRRELLDTQYF.

This rearrangement joins TRBV5-1 to TRBJ1-2, with D uncertain. Germline CDR1 reads SGHRS; CDR2 reads YFSETQ. The CDR3 sequence is 15 residues long. Deletions cut 6 bases from V and 0 bases from J, with 15 bases between. The chain's CDR3 is CASTGGGTTNYGYTF. The DNA of the CDR3 is TGCGCCAGCACTGGCGGAGGTACCACTAACTATGGCTACACCTTC.

This clone was detected a few times. The chain uses TRBV10-3 and TRBJ1-5; TRBD1 matches at 12 bases. CDR1 and CDR2 from the germline V gene are ENHRY and SYGVKD. The CDR3 extends over 15 amino acids. V gave up 4 bases and J gave up 6 bases; unmatched junction bases: 4. The DNA for the CDR3 is TGTGCCATCAGTGGGGGACAGGGGGCCAGTCAGCCCCAGCATTTT. Translating it yields CAISGGQGASQPQHF.

The chain joins TRBV6-1 to TRBJ1-2; TRBD1 is a possible D gene (5 bases). Germline V gene sequence: CDR1 MNHNS, CDR2 SASEGT. V was cut by 0 bases and J by 8 bases, with 10 bases left in between. CDR3 length equals 13 residues. The CDR3 DNA is TGTGCCAGCAGTGAAGCCGGCAGGGAAGGCTACACCTTC. It translates to CASSEAGREGYTF.

The V gene is TRBV19, the J gene TRBJ2-1; possible D gene TRBD2, 5 bases. Trimming pared 4 bases from V and 0 bases from J, leaving 10 bases between. Germline loops: CDR1 LNHDA, CDR2 SQIVND (reference sequence). The CDR3 is 15 amino acids. This CDR3 reads CASSRTGSSYNEQFF. The CDR3 coding sequence is TGTGCCAGTAGTAGGACTGGGAGCTCCTACAATGAGCAGTTCTTC.